The clone carrying this T cell receptor (beta chain) has just a few counts. The data were obtained in a study of T-cell memory formation after mild COVID-19. TCRalpha and TCRbeta libraries used 5'RACE with constant-segment primers and UMIs. TCRdb ran MiXCR on the 5' RACE reads and lists one entry per CDR3 protein. The sample holds approximately 400,000 distinct CDR3 sequences, roughly 17% seen once. The length of the CDR3 is 17 residues. Germline CDR1 SGHRS, CDR2 YFSETQ. The V segment lost 0 bases and the J segment 4 bases; nucleotides outside the gene matches: 11. The chain carries TRBV5-1 and TRBJ2-7; 9 nucleotides match TRBD2. The sequence came from a man between 18 and 29 years old who had mild COVID-19 (a few samples of this study predate the infection). Cell type and time point are not known. Sequenced input: PBMCs or a T cell subset sorted from them (not recorded which). CDR3 nucleotides: TGCGCCAGCAGCTTGGCTAGCGGGATGGGGGTCCGATACGAGCAGTACTTC. Amino acids: CASSLASGMGVRYEQYF.